This T cell receptor (beta chain) was observed in a study of blood T cell repertoires in COVID-19. CDR3 length equals 16 residues. Per germline, CDR1 SGHRS and CDR2 YFSETQ. Trimming removed 4 bases from V and 0 bases from J; junction bases left unmatched: 7. The repertoire was sequenced with immunoSEQ multiplex PCR; TCRdb's copy has only in-frame clones and lacks some. The top ten hold about 6% of the sample, which has roughly 260,000 clones, 87% seen once. Sequencing was carried out using PBMCs or T cells enriched from blood (not recorded which). This sequence was found in a woman aged 25 to 39 with acute COVID-19. J is TRBJ1-3 and V is TRBV5-1, with 7 bases lining up with TRBD1. The CDR3 nucleotides are TGCGCCAGCAGCCGCGGACAGGCGGCCTCTGGAAACACCATATATTTT. It yields the protein CASSRGQAASGNTIYF. The full variable domain, in which reference TRBV5-1 and TRBJ1-3 provide the parts outside the CDR3, is KAGVTQTPRYLIKTRGQQVTLSCSPISGHRSVSWYQQTPGQGLQFLFEYFSETQRNKGNFPGRFSGRQFSNSRSEMNVSTLELGDSALYLCASSRGQAASGNTIYFGEGSWLTVV.